This T cell receptor beta chain is from a study of blood T cell repertoires in COVID-19. Some clones are missing from TCRdb's copy, which holds only in-frame ones; the method was immunoSEQ multiplex PCR. Of about 240,000 clones listed, about 82% were seen once; the top ten hold 9% to 15%. The CDR3 is made up of 14 amino acids. Trimming at V came to 1 base and at J to 6 bases, leaving 1 base not matched to a gene. CDR1 and CDR2 from the germline V gene are MDHEN and SYDVKM. The chain uses TRBV28 and TRBJ2-7, with 12 bases matching TRBD2. Material for sequencing was peripheral blood. The TCR was taken from a man aged 80 or over with acute or convalescent COVID-19. The CDR3 loop is CASSLLLAGGEQYF. The DNA for the CDR3 is TGTGCCAGCAGTTTATTACTAGCGGGGGGCGAGCAGTACTTC.